The 29 T cell receptor beta chains below all came from one sample that was sequenced in a study of T cells in Graves' hyperthyroidism and ophthalmopathy. RNA transcripts served as the template for amplifying TCR beta CDR3 regions. Researchers ran a first-round RT-PCR on the TCR CDR3 using the HTBI primer set. TCRdb ran MiXCR on the multiplex PCR reads and lists one entry per CDR3 protein. Of approximately 560,000 distinct CDR3 sequences in the sample, approximately 14% are singletons; the top ten hold under 8%. Sequenced input: blood. Receptors were obtained from a woman aged 25 to 39 with Graves' hyperthyroidism.

This clonotype was found many times. The chain's CDR3 is CAWSLGTDTQYF. DNA for the CDR3: TGTGCCTGGAGCCTGGGCACAGATACGCAGTATTTT. V usage is TRBV30 and J usage is TRBJ2-3; D not certain. V was clipped by 3 bases and J by 1 base, with 5 bases between them. This CDR3 is 12 amino acids long. CDR1 is GTSNPN, CDR2 SVGIG, per germline (reference sequence).

This clonotype was detected ten times or more. The chain joins TRBV12-3 or TRBV12-4 to TRBJ2-1; D call uncertain. The CDR3 is 14 amino acids. V lost 6 bases and J lost 6, with 15 bases in between. The CDR3 DNA reads TGTGCCAGCAGCCCTCAGGTAATGGCCAATGAGCAGTTCTTC. Translating gives CASSPQVMANEQFF.

This clonotype was found many times. The chain carries TRBV18 and TRBJ2-7, with D unclear. This CDR3 is built from 14 residues. Germline assignment: CDR1 KGHSH and CDR2 LQKENI. Between the trimmed V and J ends, which lost 2 bases and 2 bases, there was a span of 10 bases. Here the CDR3 DNA reads TGTGCCAGCTCACCATTTCCGGTTACCTACGAGCAGTACTTC. Its translation: CASSPFPVTYEQYF.

This clonotype was recorded at least ten times. This chain links TRBV2 with TRBJ2-3; D is possibly TRBD1 (6 bases). Trimming left V 7 bases short and J 4 bases short, with 15 bases between. CDR3 length equals 14 residues. Germline-derived CDR1 and CDR2 are SNHLY and FYNNEI. The CDR3 bases are TGTGCCAGCAAGGCGGACAGTGGCGCAGATACGCAGTATTTT. This codes for CASKADSGADTQYF.

This clonotype was observed a few times. The chain is built from TRBV13 and TRBJ1-3; D may be TRBD1 (5 bases). Deletions cut 5 bases from V and 4 bases from J, with 15 bases between. Germline lookup yields CDR1 PRHDT and CDR2 FYEKMQ (reference sequence). This CDR3 region has 15 residues. The CDR3 spells CASSTPRDPGNTIYF. The CDR3 nucleotides read TGTGCCAGCAGCACCCCTCGGGACCCGGGAAACACCATATATTTT.

This clonotype was counted only a few times. J is TRBJ1-2 and V is TRBV5-1; no reliable D call. Germline V gives CDR1 SGHRS, CDR2 YFSETQ. V was cut by 0 bases and J by 2 bases, with 14 bases left in between. The CDR3 runs to 16 residues. CDR3 nucleotide sequence: TGCGCCAGCAGCTTGGCCCGTGGTCCGGCGAACTATGGCTACACCTTC. The encoded protein is CASSLARGPANYGYTF.

The table lists this clonotype with many counts. V and J are TRBV6-1 and TRBJ2-1; D may be TRBD2 (6 bases). V was pared by 8 bases and J by 5 bases, with 16 bases between. Germline V gene data show CDR1 as MNHNS and CDR2 as SASEGT. The CDR3 runs 14 residues. The CDR3 protein is CASANLDYHNEQFF. In nucleotides, the CDR3 is TGTGCCAGCGCAAACCTGGACTACCACAATGAGCAGTTCTTC.

V is TRBV7-2 and J is TRBJ1-3; D is unresolved. The CDR3 sequence is 17 residues long. CDR1 and CDR2 (germline): SGHTA, FQGNSA. V lost 2 bases and J lost 0, with 14 bases in between. CDR3 coding DNA: TGTGCCAGCAGCTTATTCCGGCTGGGGAGCTCTGGAAACACCATATATTTT. Translation gives CASSLFRLGSSGNTIYF.

The chain couples TRBV12-3 or TRBV12-4 to TRBJ2-7; 10 nucleotides line up with TRBD1. J gave up 7 bases and V 7 bases, and 10 bases lay outside the gene matches. This CDR3 has 14 amino acids. Here the CDR3 reads CASTGGQGQGEQYF. DNA of the CDR3: TGTGCCAGCACCGGGGGACAGGGGCAGGGTGAGCAGTACTTC.

The rearrangement joins TRBV27 to TRBJ1-6, with D unclear. Germline loops: CDR1 MNHEY, CDR2 SMNVEV (reference sequence). V lost 5 bases, J lost 4 bases, and 6 bases lay in between. The CDR3 totals 13 residues. Written as DNA, the CDR3 is TGTGCCAGCAGTCCTCGATATAATTCACCCCTCCACTTT. This gives the protein CASSPRYNSPLHF.

The rearrangement joins TRBV4-1 to TRBJ2-7, with D perhaps given as TRBD1 or TRBD2 (6 bases each). With 1 base removed from V and 3 bases from J, the gap between germline ends came to 16 bases. The CDR3 is made up of 16 amino acids. Germline V lookup: CDR1 MGHRA, CDR2 YSYEKL. The DNA for the CDR3 is TGCGCCAGCAGCCAAGGAGGGGGAGGAGGAGTCTACGAGCAGTACTTC. Its protein is CASSQGGGGGVYEQYF.

The V call is TRBV12-3 or TRBV12-4, the J call TRBJ1-2, with a tentative D call TRBD1 (5 bases). The CDR3 contains 16 residues. V shed 3 bases and J shed 2 bases, with 16 bases lying between them. This CDR3 is CASSFPPGARNYGYTF. CDR3 DNA: TGTGCCAGCAGTTTCCCGCCCGGGGCTCGGAACTATGGCTACACCTTC.

This clonotype has ten or more counts. This chain links TRBV30 with TRBJ2-4; tentatively, D is TRBD2 (6 bases). The germline V gene encodes CDR1 GTSNPN and CDR2 SVGIG (reference sequence). V gave up 0 bases and J gave up 0 bases, with 9 bases separating them. The CDR3 spans 15 residues. Here the CDR3 reads CAWSVERVAKNIQYF. Written as DNA, the CDR3 is TGTGCCTGGAGTGTGGAGCGGGTAGCCAAAAACATTCAGTACTTC.

The gene calls are TRBV10-3 and TRBJ2-1; TRBD2 might be the D (5 bases). Germline V gives CDR1 ENHRY, CDR2 SYGVKD. V gave up 3 bases and J gave up 0 bases, with 12 bases separating them. This CDR3 contains 16 residues. CDR3 protein: CAISDRRADSYNEQFF. DNA of the CDR3: TGTGCCATCAGTGATAGGAGAGCGGACTCCTACAATGAGCAGTTCTTC.

This clonotype was seen at least ten times. The chain carries TRBV10-2 and TRBJ2-3; 12 bases line up with TRBD2. There are 16 residues in the CDR3. With V trimmed by 6 bases and J by 0 bases, 4 bases remained unmatched. Germline lookup yields CDR1 WSHSY and CDR2 SAAADI. CDR3 bases: TGCGCCAGCAGGTTAGGGACTAGCGGGAGCACAGATACGCAGTATTTT. Amino acid sequence: CASRLGTSGSTDTQYF.

Ten or more counts support this clonotype. The chain recombines TRBV5-1 with TRBJ2-7, with a weak D call TRBD1 (5 bases). V was shortened by 5 bases and J by 1 base, with 22 bases between the two germline ends. This CDR3 is built from 17 residues. Germline values: CDR1 SGHRS, CDR2 YFSETQ. CDR3 DNA: TGCGCCAGCAGACCAAACCTTGGGCAGGGTCCTTCCTACGAGCAGTACTTC. Amino acid sequence: CASRPNLGQGPSYEQYF.

This clonotype was seen many times. The V call is TRBV28, the J call TRBJ2-2; D gene ambiguous. V lost 2 bases and J lost 0, with 7 bases in between. The CDR3 is made up of 15 amino acids. Germline CDR1 MDHEN, CDR2 SYDVKM. The CDR3 sequence: CASSLDPANTGELFF. In nucleotides, the CDR3 is TGTGCCAGCAGTTTAGATCCAGCGAACACCGGGGAGCTGTTTTTT.

V is TRBV4-2 and J is TRBJ2-5; TRBD1 might be the D (6 bases). Germline values: CDR1 LGHNA, CDR2 YNFKEQ. CDR3 length: 17 amino acids. V lost 2 bases and J 4 bases, leaving 20 bases between the germline ends. This CDR3 reads CASSQSRGRFPLETQYF. CDR3 DNA: TGTGCCAGCAGCCAAAGCAGGGGACGATTCCCCTTAGAGACCCAGTACTTC.

The J gene is TRBJ2-2, the V gene TRBV19, with D hard to call. Per the germline V gene, CDR1 is LNHDA and CDR2 is SQIVND (reference sequence). Trimming removed 5 bases from V and 2 bases from J, with 12 bases in between. CDR3 size: 15 residues. This CDR3 is CASSPQWINTGELFF. The CDR3 DNA follows: TGTGCCAGTAGTCCGCAATGGATAAACACCGGGGAGCTGTTTTTT.

This clonotype was seen at least ten times. This chain joins TRBV11-2 and TRBJ2-5, with 8 bases identical to TRBD2. The V gene's germline CDR1 is SGHAT and CDR2 FQNNGV. V trimming: 1 base; J trimming: 0 bases; junction bases outside the gene matches: 4. The length of the CDR3 is 16 residues. The CDR3 sequence is CASSLGTSGYQETQYF. Here the CDR3 DNA reads TGTGCCAGCAGCTTAGGAACTAGCGGATACCAAGAGACCCAGTACTTC.

The table lists this clonotype with many counts. The chain couples TRBV20-1 to TRBJ2-3; D is possibly TRBD2 (6 bases). The length of the CDR3 is 15 residues. Germline V gene sequence: CDR1 DFQATT, CDR2 SNEGSKA (reference sequence). The germline V and J ends were trimmed by 6 bases and 4 bases, with 20 bases remaining between them. The CDR3 region is CSAPMGTGSPDTQYF. The CDR3 DNA sequence: TGCAGTGCCCCGATGGGGACCGGGAGCCCAGATACGCAGTATTTT.

This clonotype occurred a few times. The V and J genes are TRBV10-3 and TRBJ2-3; 13 bases are shared with TRBD2. The CDR3 runs 15 residues. V lost 9 bases to trimming and J lost 5 bases; unmatched junction nucleotides: 8. CDR1 is ENHRY, CDR2 SYGVKD, per germline. This CDR3 is CAISGLAGVEDTQYF. CDR3 DNA: TGTGCCATTTCTGGACTAGCGGGAGTGGAAGATACGCAGTATTTT.

This clonotype appeared once. A much larger clonotype is one base distant, so this may be a read error. The chain links TRBV24-1 to TRBJ2-1; 12 positions match TRBD2. The CDR3 covers 14 residues. The V segment lost 4 bases and the J segment 9 bases; nucleotides outside the gene matches: 3. CDR1 is KGHDR, CDR2 SFDVKD, per germline. The CDR3 sequence is CATSDLLAGGEQFF. DNA for the CDR3: TGTGCCACCAGTGACTTACTAGCGGGAGGTGAGCAGTTCTTC.

This clonotype was counted many times. The V and J genes are TRBV7-9 and TRBJ2-1, with D maybe TRBD2 (5 bases). The V gene's germline CDR1 is SEHNR and CDR2 FQNEAQ (reference sequence). The CDR3 totals 18 residues. Trimming removed 5 bases from V and 3 bases from J, with 23 bases in between. CDR3 DNA sequence: TGTGCCAGCAGCGCAACCCCCTTACTAGACATGAGCTACAATGAGCAGTTCTTC. As protein: CASSATPLLDMSYNEQFF.

The table lists this clonotype with a few counts. The V call is TRBV11-1, the J call TRBJ2-1, with 9 nucleotides matching TRBD1. The CDR3 length is 15 residues. Germline loops: CDR1 SGHAT, CDR2 FQDESV (reference sequence). Trimming removed 5 bases from V and 5 bases from J; junction bases left unmatched: 7. CDR3 loop: CASSPDRGLDNEQFF. The CDR3, as DNA: TGTGCCAGCAGCCCTGACAGGGGGTTGGACAATGAGCAGTTCTTC.

Only a few counts were recorded for this clonotype. The chain uses TRBV10-2 and TRBJ1-2; 7 bases line up with TRBD1. CDR3 size: 15 residues. V trimming: 3 bases; J trimming: 2 bases; junction bases outside the gene matches: 6. Germline lookup yields CDR1 WSHSY and CDR2 SAAADI. The CDR3 DNA reads as TGCGCCAGCAGTGAACCGGGACAGAGGAACTATGGCTACACCTTC. Encoded protein: CASSEPGQRNYGYTF.

This clonotype was counted many times. V usage is TRBV13 and J usage is TRBJ1-2; D not resolved. Trimming stripped 2 bases from V and 5 bases from J, with 15 bases between. The CDR3 contains 15 residues. CDR1 is PRHDT, CDR2 FYEKMQ, per germline (reference sequence). The CDR3 nucleotides are TGTGCCAGCAGCTTAAAGCAGGAACTCGATTATGGCTACACCTTC. Protein product: CASSLKQELDYGYTF. Using reference TRBV13 and TRBJ1-2 for the parts outside the CDR3, the full variable domain is AAGVIQSPRHLIKEKRETATLKCYPIPRHDTVYWYQQGPGQDPQFLISFYEKMQSDKGSIPDRFSAQQFSDYHSELNMSSLELGDSALYFCASSLKQELDYGYTFGSGTRLTVV.

The chain joins TRBV27 to TRBJ1-1; 11 bases agree with TRBD1. CDR1 and CDR2 (germline): MNHEY, SMNVEV (reference sequence). The length of the CDR3 is 15 residues. J was trimmed by 2 bases and V by 5 bases; bases with no gene match: 4. For the CDR3, the DNA is TGTGCCAGCAGTCCCGGGACAGGGGGAAACACTGAAGCTTTCTTT. Amino acid sequence: CASSPGTGGNTEAFF.

For this clonotype: Just one base apart from a much larger clone, this may be a read error. The rearrangement uses TRBV6-1 and TRBJ2-5; 7 bases align to TRBD2. Germline trimming cut 10 bases from V and 5 bases from J; bases unmatched to any gene: 10. Germline CDR1 is MNHNS and CDR2 is SASEGT. The CDR3 is 13 residues long. The CDR3, as DNA: TGTGCCACCGGGGGGTCGGGAGAGGAGACCCAGTACTTC. Translation: CATGGSGEETQYF.